These 25 T cell receptor beta chains share one sample of origin, sequenced in a study of synovial regulatory T cells in juvenile arthritis. Here immunoSEQ multiplex PCR was the method, and the copy in TCRdb shows in-frame clones only, minus some. The sample's table shows a few thousand clones. Synovial fluid was collected with matched peripheral blood from each patient with active arthritis. Input material: Treg cells from the synovium. The receptors stem from a donor between 2 and 35 years old with juvenile idiopathic arthritis.

This clone is medium-sized (0.01 to 0.1%) by frequency. This chain connects TRBV6-6 to TRBJ2-7; checking the TCRdb D call of TRBD1 is not possible without DNA. CDR3 size: 14 residues. The nucleotide record is missing. Germline V gene sequence: CDR1 MNHNY, CDR2 SVGAGI (reference sequence). CDR3 sequence: CASSYGQGVYEQYF.

Its frequency marks this clone as large. This CDR3 is CSVETSYNEQFF. The rearrangement uses TRBV29-1 and TRBJ2-1; the D gene TCRdb calls, TRBD1, cannot be checked with no DNA. The germline CDR1 and CDR2 sequences are SQVTM and ANQGSEA. The CDR3 is 12 amino acids. This entry has no DNA.

This clone is medium-sized by frequency. V and J are TRBV9 and TRBJ2-2; no DNA is available, so the TRBD2 call from TCRdb remains unchecked. CDR1 is SGDLS and CDR2 is YYNGEE in the germline V gene. This CDR3 region has 14 residues. DNA is not recorded here. The CDR3 here is CASSVAGETGELFF.

Measured by frequency, this clone is medium-sized (0.01 to 0.1%). CDR3 region: CASSPTGNMNTEAFF. The chain is built from TRBV18 and TRBJ1-1. From germline, CDR1 is KGHSH and CDR2 LQKENI. The CDR3 covers 15 residues. No DNA is listed.

Considering frequency, this clone is medium-sized. The chain links TRBV5-3 to TRBJ2-3; lacking DNA, the TRBD2 call made by TCRdb goes unchecked. TRBV5-3 is recorded as an ORF, its role being uncertain. The CDR3 contains 15 residues. No DNA was logged. This CDR3 reads CASSLRGRVGDTQYF.

By frequency, this clone registers medium-sized. The rearrangement uses TRBV29-1 and TRBJ1-1; TCRdb lists TRBD1, though no DNA is available to test this call. Germline-derived CDR1 and CDR2 are SQVTM and ANQGSEA. The CDR3 has 13 amino acids. This entry has no DNA. CDR3 amino acids: CSVEGPQEAEAFF.

This clone ranks as medium-sized in terms of frequency. The rearrangement joins TRBV5-4 to TRBJ1-2. The CDR3 covers 13 residues. No DNA appears here. CDR1 is SGHNT and CDR2 is YYREEE in the germline V gene (reference sequence). The CDR3 spells CASSWGSREGYTF.

Measured by frequency, this clone is medium-sized. The chain joins TRBV6-5 to TRBJ2-7. This CDR3 comprises 13 residues. DNA for this receptor is not on file. From germline, CDR1 is MNHEY and CDR2 SVGAGI. The CDR3 loop reads CASSSSKWREQYF.

Frequency places this clone as medium-sized (0.01 to 0.1%). The chain carries TRBV7-2 and TRBJ2-5; the TRBD1 assignment by TCRdb is unverifiable without DNA. This CDR3 region has 13 residues. A DNA sequence was not provided. CDR1 and CDR2 from the germline V gene are SGHTA and FQGNSA. The CDR3 spells CASSFTGQETQYF.

By frequency, this clone registers medium-sized. This rearrangement joins TRBV6-5 to TRBJ2-7. The CDR3 is 14 amino acids. No DNA was logged. Per the germline V gene, CDR1 is MNHEY and CDR2 is SVGAGI. The CDR3 is CASSTGTGNYEQYF.

This clone is called medium-sized based on its frequency. The V call is TRBV19, the J call TRBJ1-1; TCRdb designates TRBD1, a call that cannot be tested without DNA. There are 13 residues in the CDR3. The DNA sequence is not available. CDR1 LNHDA and CDR2 SQIVND come from the germline V gene (reference sequence). Here the CDR3 reads CASTRPWGREAFF.

Judged by frequency, this clone is medium-sized. The rearrangement links TRBV27 to TRBJ1-3. The germline gives CDR1 MNHEY, CDR2 SMNVEV (reference sequence). This CDR3 has 14 amino acids. The coding DNA is unavailable. The CDR3 loop is CASSFGGSGNTIYF.

This clone is deemed medium-sized by its frequency. The chain is built from TRBV7-9 and TRBJ2-7. Germline V gene lookup returns CDR1 SEHNR and CDR2 FQNEAQ (reference sequence). The CDR3 is 14 residues long. No DNA accompanies this entry. The CDR3 here is CASSSTTVSYEQYF.

This clone is classed as medium-sized by frequency. V is TRBV27 and J is TRBJ2-1. The CDR3 is 15 residues long. Only the protein is available. The germline gives CDR1 MNHEY, CDR2 SMNVEV (reference sequence). The CDR3 here is CASGLWGTSYNEQFF.

This clone is labeled medium-sized based on frequency. The chain recombines TRBV12-5 with TRBJ2-3; the TRBD2 assignment by TCRdb is unverifiable without DNA. The germline gives CDR1 LGHNT, CDR2 FRNRAP. This CDR3 is 11 amino acids long. Only the protein sequence is given. This CDR3 reads CASALRDTQYF.

By frequency, this clone is medium-sized (0.01 to 0.1%). Here the CDR3 reads CASSAQARTAYGYTF. The rearrangement uses TRBV2 and TRBJ1-2. The CDR3 is made up of 15 amino acids. DNA is not on record. CDR1 is SNHLY and CDR2 is FYNNEI in the germline V gene. The entire variable domain, with the rest obtained from reference TRBV2 and TRBJ1-2, is as follows: EPEVTQTPSHQVTQMGQEVILRCVPISNHLYFYWYRQILGQKVEFLVSFYNNEISEKSEIFDDQFSVERPDGSNFTLKIRSTKLEDSAMYFCASSAQARTAYGYTFGSGTRLTVV.

This clone is labeled medium-sized (0.01 to 0.1%) based on frequency. V usage is TRBV18 and J usage is TRBJ1-1; there is no DNA to check the TCRdb D call of TRBD1. The germline V gene has CDR1 KGHSH and CDR2 LQKENI. The CDR3 extends over 14 amino acids. No nucleotide data were recorded. The CDR3 sequence: CASSQGQGNTEAFF.

Judged by frequency, this clone is medium-sized. The chain joins TRBV6-5 to TRBJ2-5; checking the TCRdb D call of TRBD2 is not possible without DNA. CDR1 is MNHEY and CDR2 is SVGAGI in the germline V gene. The CDR3 is 11 amino acids. Only the protein sequence is given. The CDR3 reads CASSYLETQYF.

This clone is called medium-sized (0.01 to 0.1%) based on its frequency. The V and J genes are TRBV5-1 and TRBJ2-3; TCRdb selects TRBD2, and the lack of DNA leaves this call unchecked. The CDR3 has 14 residues. The DNA sequence is not available. Germline V gene data show CDR1 as SGHRS and CDR2 as YFSETQ. The CDR3 is CASSLESRADTQYF.

Its frequency marks this clone as medium-sized. This chain joins TRBV6-5 and TRBJ1-2; the TRBD1 assignment by TCRdb is unverifiable without DNA. CDR3 length: 14 residues. No nucleotide data were recorded. The V gene's germline CDR1 is MNHEY and CDR2 SVGAGI. CDR3 amino acids: CASSSGRTSYGYTF.

Judged by frequency, this clone is medium-sized (0.01 to 0.1%). The chain has TRBV30 and TRBJ2-2; TCRdb's D call of TRBD2 is untestable without DNA. In germline, CDR1 is GTSNPN, CDR2 SVGIG (reference sequence). The CDR3 runs 13 residues. This entry has no DNA. The CDR3 is CAWSRGAAGELFF. The whole variable domain, remainder taken from reference TRBV30 and TRBJ2-2, is SQTIHQWPATLVQPVGSPLSLECTVEGTSNPNLYWYRQAAGRGLQLLFYSVGIGQISSEVPQNLSASRPQDRQFILSSKKLLLSDSGFYLCAWSRGAAGELFFGEGSRLTVL.

Measured by frequency, this clone is medium-sized (0.01 to 0.1%). The rearrangement joins TRBV19 to TRBJ2-2; the TCRdb call, TRBD2, lacks DNA for checking. CDR1 LNHDA and CDR2 SQIVND come from the germline V gene (reference sequence). The CDR3 has 16 residues. No DNA sequence is on record. The CDR3 loop is CASISGASGGTGELFF.

This clone is identified as medium-sized (0.01 to 0.1%) from frequency. This chain's CDR3 is CASSLDTGGGYEQYF. This chain joins TRBV5-1 and TRBJ2-7; TCRdb outputs TRBD1, but without DNA this stays unchecked. Germline CDR1 is SGHRS and CDR2 is YFSETQ. The CDR3 totals 15 residues. No DNA appears here.

According to its frequency, this clone is medium-sized. V and J are TRBV28 and TRBJ1-5; the D call of TRBD1 rests on TCRdb alone, since no DNA is present to check it. The germline CDR1 and CDR2 sequences are MDHEN and SYDVKM. The length of the CDR3 is 18 residues. DNA is not on record. CDR3 residues: CASSLFFRDRYSNQPQHF.

Measured by frequency, this clone is medium-sized. J is TRBJ2-2 and V is TRBV14; TCRdb's assignment of TRBD2 cannot be checked, as there is no DNA. The CDR3 sequence is 15 residues long. DNA for this receptor is not on file. Germline V gives CDR1 SGHDN, CDR2 FVKESK. The CDR3 sequence: CASSQAGGHTGELFF.